The source of this T cell receptor beta chain is a study of post-analysis software for immune sequencing data. Whole-study findings and limits: TRBV5-6, TRBV5-1 and TRBV20-1 belonged to a set of roughly 5 TRBV segments that were more frequent in patients than controls.

cDNA libraries of TCR beta carried unique molecular identifiers. With 1 to 10 million T cells as the source, roughly 500,000 cDNA molecules resulted. TCRdb re-called the PCR reads with MiXCR, one entry per CDR3 protein. The sample yields about 680,000 distinct CDR3 sequences, approximately 59% seen once. As to this clonotype: Antigen unknown.

From germline, CDR1 is DFQATT and CDR2 SNEGSKA (reference sequence). CDR3 length: 13 residues. Losses at the gene ends were 5 bases for V and 6 bases for J; bases not matched to a gene: 7. Sequencing used blood. The clonotype comes from a girl aged 2-10 years with multiple sclerosis. The V gene is TRBV20-1, the J gene TRBJ2-1; 7 nucleotides line up with TRBD2. CDR3 protein: CSARSGGGNEQFF. CDR3 coding DNA: TGCAGTGCTCGAAGTGGGGGGGGCAATGAGCAGTTCTTC.